The 19 T cell receptor beta chains below all came from one sample that was sequenced in a study of T cell responses to AZD1222 COVID-19 vaccine. The table came from immunoSEQ multiplex PCR; TCRdb's copy has only in-frame clones and leaves some out. The top ten clones hold just under 5% of a sample with about 88,000 clones, about 89% of them seen once. The input for sequencing was peripheral blood, taken 28 days after the second AZD1222 dose. The receptors derive from an adult who received the AZD1222 COVID-19 vaccine.

The J gene is TRBJ2-3, the V gene TRBV7-8; D might be TRBD1 (6 bases). V lost 1 base, J lost 6 bases, and 11 bases lay in between. CDR1 is SGHVS, CDR2 FQNEAQ, per germline. This CDR3 comprises 14 residues. Here the CDR3 DNA reads TGTGCCAGCAGCTTAGTATTGGGGGCTGATACGCAGTATTTT. Protein sequence: CASSLVLGADTQYF.

The rearrangement joins TRBV3-1 (or the pseudogene TRBV3-2) to TRBJ2-2; 7 bases line up with TRBD1. This CDR3 is 18 amino acids long. The germline CDR1 and CDR2 sequences are LGHDT and YNNKEL (reference sequence). The V gene end was trimmed by 3 bases and the J gene end by 4 bases; junction bases not matched to a gene: 14. CDR3 loop: CASSQVQGKGPGTGELFF. The CDR3, as DNA: TGTGCCAGCAGCCAGGTACAGGGGAAGGGCCCCGGCACCGGGGAGCTGTTTTTT.

The gene calls are TRBV5-1 and TRBJ1-1; D is perhaps TRBD1 (6 bases). This CDR3 is built from 15 residues. Trimming pared 3 bases from V and 3 bases from J, leaving 15 bases between. Germline assignment: CDR1 SGHRS and CDR2 YFSETQ. The CDR3 nucleotides read TGCGCCAGCAGCTGGACAGTTGGGCAGGACACTGAAGCTTTCTTT. This gives the protein CASSWTVGQDTEAFF.

The chain employs TRBV5-1 and TRBJ1-3, with 9 bases lining up with TRBD1. The CDR3 is 15 residues long. Germline V gene data show CDR1 as SGHRS and CDR2 as YFSETQ. The junction had 5 bases not matched to a gene; V was cut back by 3 bases and J by 4 bases. In DNA form, the CDR3 reads TGCGCCAGCAGCTCAACAGGGGGCTCAGGAAACACCATATATTTT. This encodes CASSSTGGSGNTIYF.

This chain connects TRBV19 to TRBJ2-3; D is perhaps TRBD1 (5 bases). Between the trimmed V and J ends, which lost 6 bases and 0 bases, there was a span of 16 bases. Germline lookup yields CDR1 LNHDA and CDR2 SQIVND (reference sequence). This CDR3 is 16 amino acids long. As DNA, the CDR3 is TGTGCCAGTAGGCCACGAGGATACAGGAGCACAGATACGCAGTATTTT. Its translation: CASRPRGYRSTDTQYF.

This clone was picked up a small number of times. The chain recombines TRBV27 with TRBJ1-1; D perhaps matches TRBD1 (5 bases). The V end lost 2 bases, the J end lost 4 bases, and 11 bases lay between the germline ends. The CDR3 is 14 residues long. Germline V gene data show CDR1 as MNHEY and CDR2 as SMNVEV (reference sequence). This CDR3 reads CASSLVQQGTEAFF. In DNA, the CDR3 is TGTGCCAGCAGTTTAGTGCAGCAGGGCACTGAAGCTTTCTTT.

V and J are TRBV7-9 and TRBJ2-2, with 8 bases matching TRBD1. The length of the CDR3 is 14 residues. The junction had 4 bases not matched to a gene; V was cut back by 5 bases and J by 5 bases. Per germline, CDR1 SEHNR and CDR2 FQNEAQ (reference sequence). CDR3 nucleotides: TGTGCCAGCAGCCCAAGACAGGGGACCGGGGAGCTGTTTTTT. Translating gives CASSPRQGTGELFF.

The rearrangement links TRBV27 to TRBJ1-5; a possible D gene is TRBD1 (5 bases). CDR3 length equals 14 residues. Germline V CDR1 and CDR2: MNHEY, SMNVEV (reference sequence). V lost 4 bases and J lost 7, with 14 bases in between. CDR3 nucleotide sequence: TGTGCCAGCAGTTATGCGGGGGATCGGCAGCCCCAGCATTTT. This translates into CASSYAGDRQPQHF.

The chain uses TRBV6-1 and TRBJ1-4; 7 nucleotides line up with TRBD1. V lost 2 bases, J lost 3 bases, and 6 bases stayed unmatched. This CDR3 is 16 amino acids long. Germline CDR1 MNHNS, CDR2 SASEGT. Here the CDR3 DNA reads TGTGCCAGCAGTGAAAATGTAGGGACAGCTAATGAAAAACTGTTTTTT. Its protein is CASSENVGTANEKLFF.

The V and J genes are TRBV6-5 and TRBJ1-2; D uncertain. Germline CDR1 reads MNHEY; CDR2 reads SVGAGI. CDR3 length: 13 residues. V was shortened by 5 bases and J by 6 bases, with 13 bases between the two germline ends. The CDR3 reads CASSTQNQDGYTF. The CDR3 coding sequence is TGTGCCAGCAGTACACAGAACCAGGATGGCTACACCTTC.

The V call is TRBV7-6, the J call TRBJ2-2; D possibly matches TRBD1 or TRBD2 (5 bases each). The CDR3 is 15 residues long. The germline gives CDR1 SGHVS, CDR2 FNYEAQ. V gave up 2 bases and J gave up 4 bases, with 11 bases separating them. CDR3 sequence reads: CASSLISGTTGELFF. Here the CDR3 DNA reads TGTGCCAGCAGCTTAATTTCAGGGACCACCGGGGAGCTGTTTTTT.

The genes are TRBV5-6 and TRBJ1-4; 7 nucleotides line up with TRBD1. Trimming removed 5 bases from V and 7 bases from J; junction bases left unmatched: 11. Germline-derived CDR1 and CDR2 are SGHDT and YYEEEE. The CDR3 is 15 residues long. The CDR3 loop reads CASSFQGGAVEKLFF. For the CDR3, the DNA is TGTGCCAGCAGTTTCCAAGGGGGCGCGGTTGAAAAACTGTTTTTT.

CDR3 residues: CASSLALGVTYNEQFF. CDR3 sequence (DNA): TGTGCCAGCAGCTTAGCATTAGGGGTGACCTACAATGAGCAGTTCTTC. The chain carries TRBV7-9 and TRBJ2-1, with D possibly matching TRBD1 (5 bases). CDR3 length: 16 residues. V was shortened by 0 bases and J by 2 bases, with 11 bases between the two germline ends. In germline, CDR1 is SEHNR, CDR2 FQNEAQ (reference sequence).

The chain recombines TRBV19 with TRBJ1-1; no clear D gene. The CDR3 extends over 14 amino acids. Trimming shortened V by 5 bases and J by 4 bases, and 14 bases separated the two germline ends. Germline assignment: CDR1 LNHDA and CDR2 SQIVND (reference sequence). The CDR3 loop reads CASSPQGSPTEAFF. CDR3 nucleotides: TGTGCCAGTAGTCCCCAAGGCAGCCCCACTGAAGCTTTCTTT.

The chain combines TRBV30 with TRBJ1-1; D remains unclear. CDR1 GTSNPN and CDR2 SVGIG come from the germline V gene (reference sequence). The CDR3 has 14 amino acids. Between the trimmed V and J ends, which lost 5 bases and 1 base, there was a span of 14 bases. CDR3 sequence (DNA): TGTGCCTGGTCGAGAGGACGGGCGAACACTGAAGCTTTCTTT. Amino acid sequence: CAWSRGRANTEAFF.

The chain combines TRBV10-1 with TRBJ1-2; 12 bases are a match to TRBD1. The J segment lost 7 bases and the V segment lost 6 bases, leaving 9 bases of the junction unmatched. Germline V lookup: CDR1 WNHNN, CDR2 SYGVQD (reference sequence). The CDR3 extends over 15 amino acids. The CDR3 DNA is TGCGCCAGCAGCCCGGGACAGGGGGCGTTTGGTGGCTACACCTTC. Encoded protein: CASSPGQGAFGGYTF.

A few counts support this clone. The V gene is TRBV6-5, the J gene TRBJ2-3, with D perhaps TRBD1 (5 bases). Per the germline V gene, CDR1 is MNHEY and CDR2 is SVGAGI. Trimming took off 4 bases at V and 6 bases at J, with 11 bases between the two ends. The CDR3 covers 13 residues. CDR3 protein: CASSSTRQDTQYF. CDR3 in DNA: TGTGCCAGCAGTTCAACCCGACAGGATACGCAGTATTTT.

CDR3 loop: CASSQVGGNQPQHF. CDR3 nucleotides: TGTGCCAGCAGCCAAGTCGGGGGTAATCAGCCCCAGCATTTT. The rearrangement uses TRBV3-1 (or the pseudogene TRBV3-2) and TRBJ1-5, with D possibly being TRBD1 (5 bases). This CDR3 is 14 amino acids long. V lost 1 base, J lost 4 bases, and 8 bases lay in between. Germline lookup yields CDR1 LGHDT and CDR2 YNNKEL (reference sequence).

This chain connects TRBV2 to TRBJ1-1; D unclear. The CDR3 loop spans 13 amino acids. Germline CDR1 is SNHLY and CDR2 is FYNNEI. Trimming left V 4 bases short and J 1 base short, with 7 bases between. CDR3 DNA: TGTGCCAGCAGTGTGCGTGGGAACACTGAAGCTTTCTTT. This encodes CASSVRGNTEAFF.